This T cell receptor beta chain was sequenced for a study of T cell responses to AZD1222 COVID-19 vaccine. General observations from the study: Reportedly, close to half of spike-specific TCRs are directed against unmutated variant regions.

This table comes from immunoSEQ multiplex PCR, and its TCRdb copy is limited to in-frame clones, with some not included. This table has fewer than 120,000 clones, around 81% appearing once. A word on this clone: As yet, its antigen is unknown.

The TCR was taken from an adult in good health. The sequences come from peripheral blood, collected on day 0 of AZD1222 vaccination.

Here the CDR3 DNA reads TGTGCCAGCAGCCCAATTGACGCCACTGAAGCTTTCTTT. Its protein product is CASSPIDATEAFF. This chain links TRBV7-9 with TRBJ1-1; D is uncertain. The CDR3 spans 13 residues. The ends were cut back, 5 bases at V and 4 bases at J, with 11 bases in the middle. Per germline, CDR1 SEHNR and CDR2 FQNEAQ (reference sequence).